This passage covers 30 T cell receptor beta chains from one sample sequenced in a study of T cell responses to AZD1222 COVID-19 vaccine. Only in-frame clones appear in the TCRdb table, and some are missing; sequencing was by immunoSEQ multiplex PCR. The table shows more than 80,000 clones, with around 89% occurring only once. Source: peripheral blood, taken 28 days after the second AZD1222 dose. These receptors all come from an adult who received the AZD1222 COVID-19 vaccine.

J is TRBJ1-6 and V is TRBV25-1, with unresolved D. The CDR3 loop spans 17 amino acids. V shed 2 bases and J shed 1 base, with 12 bases lying between them. CDR1 is MGHDK and CDR2 is SYGVNS in the germline V gene. CDR3 DNA sequence: TGTGCCAGCAGTGAACCCGGAGTGATATCCTATAATTCACCCCTCCACTTT. Translating gives CASSEPGVISYNSPLHF.

The CDR3 coding sequence is TGTGCCAGCAGCCAAGACTCGGGGACCGGGGCCAACGTCCTGACTTTC. Translated, it gives CASSQDSGTGANVLTF. The genes are TRBV3-1 (or the pseudogene TRBV3-2) and TRBJ2-6, with D perhaps matching TRBD1 or TRBD2 (5 bases each). Germline lookup yields CDR1 LGHDT and CDR2 YNNKEL (reference sequence). The CDR3 totals 16 residues. The germline V and J ends were trimmed by 0 bases and 4 bases, with 10 bases remaining between them.

The V call is TRBV5-1, the J call TRBJ2-3; 11 bases match TRBD2. CDR3 length equals 16 residues. Germline CDR1 SGHRS, CDR2 YFSETQ. With V trimmed by 3 bases and J by 5 bases, 8 bases remained unmatched. CDR3 nucleotides: TGCGCCAGCAGCTCGTTGACTAGCGGGATGGTAGATACGCAGTATTTT. It encodes CASSSLTSGMVDTQYF. The variable domain in full, with the rest retrieved from reference TRBV5-1 and TRBJ2-3, is KAGVTQTPRYLIKTRGQQVTLSCSPISGHRSVSWYQQTPGQGLQFLFEYFSETQRNKGNFPGRFSGRQFSNSRSEMNVSTLELGDSALYLCASSSLTSGMVDTQYFGPGTRLTVL.

The V call is TRBV4-2, the J call TRBJ1-6, with D possibly TRBD1 on 6 matching bases. CDR1 LGHNA and CDR2 YNFKEQ come from the germline V gene. The CDR3 is 17 amino acids. Trimming pared 4 bases from V and 12 bases from J, leaving 25 bases between. The CDR3 DNA is TGTGCCAGCAGCCTCCTCTGGGGGCAGTATAGAATTGGACCCCTCCACTTT. Translation gives CASSLLWGQYRIGPLHF.

This chain links TRBV4-3 with TRBJ1-3; no clear D. CDR3 size: 14 residues. Per the germline V gene, CDR1 is LGHNA and CDR2 is YSLEER. V dropped 0 bases and J dropped 0 bases, with 3 bases sitting between them. The CDR3 sequence: CASSQDSSGNTIYF. The CDR3, as DNA: TGCGCCAGCAGCCAAGACAGCTCTGGAAACACCATATATTTT.

The chain uses TRBV7-6 and TRBJ2-3; 7 positions match TRBD2. V shed 4 bases and J 0 bases; nucleotides not matched to a gene: 13. This CDR3 is 18 amino acids long. Germline V lookup: CDR1 SGHVS, CDR2 FNYEAQ. In nucleotides, the CDR3 is TGTGCCAGCAGCTCTCAAGCGGGGATAACCACTAGCACAGATACGCAGTATTTT. It translates to CASSSQAGITTSTDTQYF.

The chain carries TRBV14 and TRBJ1-4; a possible D gene is TRBD1 (5 bases). Trimming stripped 5 bases from V and 0 bases from J, with 13 bases between. CDR1 and CDR2 from the germline V gene are SGHDN and FVKESK. This CDR3 comprises 16 residues. DNA of the CDR3: TGTGCCAGCAGCTCGGCGGGGACTGCAACTAATGAAAAACTGTTTTTT. Encoded protein: CASSSAGTATNEKLFF.

This chain links TRBV7-9 with TRBJ1-1; possible D gene TRBD1, 5 bases. The V and J ends lost 5 bases and 4 bases respectively, with 14 bases between them. Germline V gene sequence: CDR1 SEHNR, CDR2 FQNEAQ (reference sequence). The CDR3 is 14 residues long. CDR3 protein: CASSPRWGITEAFF. In nucleotides, the CDR3 is TGTGCCAGCAGCCCACGCTGGGGGATCACTGAAGCTTTCTTT.

The V gene is TRBV11-3, the J gene TRBJ2-3; 7 bases map to TRBD1. Germline V gene data show CDR1 as SGHNT and CDR2 as YENEEA. The V segment lost 1 base and the J segment 10 bases; nucleotides outside the gene matches: 2. This CDR3 is 12 amino acids long. CDR3 bases: TGTGCCAGCAGCTTAGGTCAGGGGGCGCAGTATTTT. This codes for CASSLGQGAQYF.

This clone was counted a single time. The chain combines TRBV5-6 with TRBJ1-4; the D is unclear. The V end was cut by 0 bases, the J end by 6 bases, with 3 bases between. The CDR3 sequence is 12 residues long. The V gene's germline CDR1 is SGHDT and CDR2 YYEEEE. The CDR3 nucleotides read TGTGCCAGCAGCTTGGTAGATGAAAAACTGTTTTTT. It is translated as CASSLVDEKLFF.

V and J are TRBV18 and TRBJ1-4; 11 bases map to TRBD1. This CDR3 is 15 amino acids long. V trimming: 3 bases; J trimming: 7 bases; junction bases outside the gene matches: 4. Germline V lookup: CDR1 KGHSH, CDR2 LQKENI. The CDR3: CASSPPGQGGEKLFF. CDR3 nucleotide sequence: TGTGCCAGCTCACCTCCGGGACAGGGGGGTGAAAAACTGTTTTTT.

V usage is TRBV19 and J usage is TRBJ2-2, with D hard to call. V gave up 5 bases and J gave up 8 bases, with 9 bases separating them. The length of the CDR3 is 12 residues. Germline V gives CDR1 LNHDA, CDR2 SQIVND (reference sequence). The CDR3 region has the DNA TGTGCCAGTAGTTGGTTGTCGGGGGAGCTGTTTTTT. Its translation is CASSWLSGELFF.

The V gene is TRBV3-1 (or the pseudogene TRBV3-2), the J gene TRBJ1-2; TRBD1 is a possible D gene (6 bases). V lost 0 bases and J 5 bases, leaving 13 bases between the germline ends. Germline V lookup: CDR1 LGHDT, CDR2 YNNKEL (reference sequence). CDR3 length: 15 residues. The CDR3 coding sequence is TGTGCCAGCAGCCAAGATCTGACAGGTCTTTATGGCTACACCTTC. Encoded protein: CASSQDLTGLYGYTF.

V gene TRBV6-6 combines with J gene TRBJ1-4; D is unclear. Germline V gene data show CDR1 as MNHNY and CDR2 as SVGAGI (reference sequence). The V and J ends lost 5 bases and 7 bases respectively, with 8 bases between them. CDR3 length: 12 residues. CDR3: CASSLRGEKLFF. The CDR3, as DNA: TGTGCCAGCAGTCTAAGAGGTGAAAAACTGTTTTTT.

This clone has just one count. The chain has TRBV11-2 and TRBJ1-1; D not resolved. From germline, CDR1 is SGHAT and CDR2 FQNNGV. This CDR3 has 15 amino acids. The V and J ends lost 5 bases and 2 bases respectively, with 15 bases between them. The CDR3: CASSDSGRFNTEAFF. CDR3 DNA sequence: TGTGCCAGCAGCGATAGCGGTAGATTCAACACTGAAGCTTTCTTT.

This chain uses TRBV4-2 with TRBJ2-3; no reliable D call. Trimming stripped 8 bases from V and 2 bases from J, with 8 bases between. The CDR3 spans 12 residues. Germline V gene sequence: CDR1 LGHNA, CDR2 YNFKEQ. CDR3 sequence: CASGGATDTQYF. CDR3 DNA sequence: TGTGCCAGCGGCGGCGCCACAGATACGCAGTATTTT.

V is TRBV10-3 and J is TRBJ1-6; D unclear. V gave up 3 bases and J gave up 7 bases, with 7 bases separating them. Germline CDR1 and CDR2: ENHRY and SYGVKD. The CDR3 length is 13 residues. The CDR3 is CAISDDSNSPLHF. As DNA, the CDR3 is TGTGCCATCAGTGACGATTCGAATTCACCCCTCCACTTT.

The V call is TRBV12-5, the J call TRBJ2-7, with D perhaps being TRBD1 or TRBD2 (5 bases each). The V end lost 0 bases, the J end lost 0 bases, and 15 bases lay between the germline ends. The CDR3 runs to 17 residues. Germline CDR1 LGHNT, CDR2 FRNRAP. The CDR3 bases are TGTGCTAGTGGTTTGGTACAAAGGGGAGCCTTCTCCTACGAGCAGTACTTC. Amino acids: CASGLVQRGAFSYEQYF.

J is TRBJ1-1 and V is TRBV11-2; no clear D. The V end was cut by 5 bases, the J end by 5 bases, with 12 bases between. The CDR3 loop spans 13 amino acids. The V gene's germline CDR1 is SGHAT and CDR2 FQNNGV. This CDR3 is CASSPDRRTEAFF. The CDR3 region has the DNA TGTGCCAGCAGCCCCGATCGACGGACTGAAGCTTTCTTT.

The V call is TRBV3-1 (or the pseudogene TRBV3-2), the J call TRBJ1-6; tentative D call: TRBD1 (6 bases). Trimming pared 3 bases from V and 5 bases from J, leaving 14 bases between. Germline CDR1 is LGHDT and CDR2 is YNNKEL (reference sequence). The CDR3 loop spans 16 amino acids. The CDR3 loop is CASSQWVWGHNSPLHF. The CDR3 nucleotides are TGTGCCAGCAGCCAGTGGGTCTGGGGGCATAATTCACCCCTCCACTTT.

V usage is TRBV2 and J usage is TRBJ2-3; D is perhaps TRBD1 (5 bases). The V gene lost 7 bases and the J gene lost 2 bases, with 13 bases spanning the gap. The CDR3 spans 14 residues. Germline loops: CDR1 SNHLY, CDR2 FYNNEI. CDR3 loop: CASIDWGFTDTQYF. In nucleotides, the CDR3 is TGTGCCAGCATCGACTGGGGCTTCACAGATACGCAGTATTTT.

The V and J genes are TRBV29-1 and TRBJ2-1, with TRBD2 matching 11 bases. Looked up from germline, CDR1 is SQVTM and CDR2 is ANQGSEA. This CDR3 is 17 amino acids long. The junction had 19 bases not matched to a gene; V was cut back by 6 bases and J by 9 bases. The DNA of the CDR3 is TGCAGCGTAGAACTAGCGGGAGCTAGATTCGTGGGGAGTGAGCAGTTCTTC. Protein product: CSVELAGARFVGSEQFF.

This clone came up many times. The V gene is TRBV6-5, the J gene TRBJ2-2; 12 bases agree with TRBD2. The CDR3 has 16 residues. Trimming at V came to 0 bases and at J to 4 bases, leaving 0 bases not matched to a gene. CDR1 MNHEY and CDR2 SVGAGI come from the germline V gene. The CDR3 spells CASSYSTSGSTGELFF. CDR3 in DNA: TGTGCCAGCAGTTACTCGACTAGCGGGAGCACCGGGGAGCTGTTTTTT.

The J gene is TRBJ1-1, the V gene TRBV7-9, with D maybe TRBD1 (5 bases). The V and J ends lost 5 bases and 0 bases respectively, with 16 bases between them. CDR3 length: 16 amino acids. From germline, CDR1 is SEHNR and CDR2 FQNEAQ (reference sequence). CDR3 sequence reads: CASSLGFRGVNTEAFF. DNA for the CDR3: TGTGCCAGCAGCCTCGGCTTCCGGGGGGTGAACACTGAAGCTTTCTTT.

The chain employs TRBV2 and TRBJ2-3; TRBD2 might be the D (5 bases). The CDR3 covers 14 residues. The V end lost 6 bases, the J end lost 2 bases, and 12 bases lay between the germline ends. Germline V gene sequence: CDR1 SNHLY, CDR2 FYNNEI. As DNA, the CDR3 is TGTGCCAGCAGGAGGACCGGGGTCACAGATACGCAGTATTTT. Encoded protein: CASRRTGVTDTQYF.

The CDR3 sequence: CASSGIWTGSFPNEKLFF. The CDR3 region has the DNA TGTGCCAGCAGTGGGATCTGGACAGGTTCCTTCCCTAATGAAAAACTGTTTTTT. This chain links TRBV21-1 with TRBJ1-4; the table assigns TRBD1, which was not confirmed against the DNA. TRBV21-1 is assigned pseudogene status. The CDR3 covers 18 residues.

The chain recombines TRBV9 with TRBJ2-4, with D unclear. Trimming took 4 bases from V and 10 from J, leaving 12 bases between them. Germline V gives CDR1 SGDLS, CDR2 YYNGEE. CDR3 length: 12 residues. DNA for the CDR3: TGTGCCAGCAGCCTCCCCCGATGTATTCAGTACTTC. Translating gives CASSLPRCIQYF.

The chain couples TRBV15 to TRBJ2-2, with 13 bases fitting TRBD2. Germline trimming cut 4 bases from V and 7 bases from J; bases unmatched to any gene: 6. The CDR3 is 16 residues long. Germline values: CDR1 LNHNV, CDR2 YYDKDF (reference sequence). Here the CDR3 DNA reads TGTGCCACCAGCACGGGACTAGCGGGAAGGGTCGGGGAGCTGTTTTTT. Protein sequence: CATSTGLAGRVGELFF.

The rearrangement joins TRBV6-6 to TRBJ1-3, with D unresolved. The CDR3 extends over 14 amino acids. Germline V gene lookup returns CDR1 MNHNY and CDR2 SVGAGI (reference sequence). Trimming took 11 bases from V and 0 from J, leaving 14 bases between them. The DNA for the CDR3 is TGTGCCGCCCTTACAACGATCTCTGGAAACACCATATATTTT. Protein product: CAALTTISGNTIYF.

Concerning this clone: Other nucleotide sequences from this sample produce the same CDR3. The rearrangement links TRBV7-9 to TRBJ2-5; D gene ambiguous. The germline CDR1 and CDR2 sequences are SEHNR and FQNEAQ (reference sequence). CDR3 length: 11 amino acids. V was trimmed by 3 bases and J by 1 base, leaving 0 bases between them. The CDR3 reads CASSFQETQYF. The CDR3 nucleotides are TGTGCCAGCAGCTTCCAAGAGACCCAGTACTTC.